The rows below give T cell receptor beta chains drawn from one sample of a study of T-cell memory formation after mild COVID-19. MiXCR, applied by TCRdb to the 5' RACE reads, yields one record per CDR3 protein. The sample carries approximately 190,000 distinct CDR3 sequences, around 16% recorded once. The sequenced sample was PBMCs or a T cell subset sorted from them (not recorded which). These TCRs come from an adult woman who had mild COVID-19 (a few samples of this study predate the infection). Cell type and time point are not known. Each CDR3 is given with its conserved first and last residue. Each record gives: clone size, D gene, V gene, J gene, CDR3 protein, CDR3 DNA. The D gene is left open where the match is weak. Size tells how often a clone was seen (once, few, many) or the class of an expanded clone, and some rows leave it out.

clone_size: .; d_call: .; v_call: TRBV19; j_call: TRBJ2-7; cdr3_aa: CASSRKSSYEQYF; cdr3_nt: TGTGCCAGTAGTAGGAAGAGCTCCTACGAGCAGTACTTC
clone_size: .; d_call: .; v_call: TRBV7-6; j_call: TRBJ2-2; cdr3_aa: CASSGSTGELFF; cdr3_nt: TGTGCCAGCAGCGGGAGCACCGGGGAGCTGTTTTTT
clone_size: few; d_call: TRBD1; v_call: TRBV5-1; j_call: TRBJ2-3; cdr3_aa: CASSLASGQGTDTQYF; cdr3_nt: TGCGCCAGCAGCTTGGCCTCGGGACAGGGGACAGATACGCAGTATTTT
clone_size: .; d_call: .; v_call: TRBV12-3/TRBV12-4; j_call: TRBJ1-1; cdr3_aa: CASSLRDRNTEAFF; cdr3_nt: TGTGCCAGCAGTTTACGAGACAGGAACACTGAAGCTTTCTTT
clone_size: few; d_call: TRBD1; v_call: TRBV7-9; j_call: TRBJ2-7; cdr3_aa: CASSLVRTGNEQYF; cdr3_nt: TGTGCCAGCAGCTTAGTAAGGACAGGCAACGAGCAGTACTTC
clone_size: .; d_call: .; v_call: TRBV3-1; j_call: TRBJ2-2; cdr3_aa: CASSQGTRAGELFF; cdr3_nt: TGTGCCAGCAGCCAAGGGACCCGTGCCGGGGAGCTGTTTTTT
clone_size: .; d_call: .; v_call: TRBV3-1; j_call: TRBJ2-2; cdr3_aa: CASSQVPTGTGELFF; cdr3_nt: TGTGCCAGCAGCCAAGTGCCCACAGGCACCGGGGAGCTGTTTTTT
clone_size: .; d_call: .; v_call: TRBV9; j_call: TRBJ2-4; cdr3_aa: CASSVVSDGPGAKNIQYF; cdr3_nt: TGTGCCAGCAGCGTAGTTAGCGATGGGCCTGGGGCCAAAAACATTCAGTACTTC
clone_size: .; d_call: .; v_call: TRBV4-2; j_call: TRBJ1-5; cdr3_aa: CASSQEVQGLNQPQHF; cdr3_nt: TGTGCCAGCAGCCAAGAAGTTCAGGGGTTGAATCAGCCCCAGCATTTT
clone_size: few; d_call: TRBD1; v_call: TRBV20-1; j_call: TRBJ2-7; cdr3_aa: CSASRGQGDEQYF; cdr3_nt: TGCAGTGCTAGCCGGGGACAGGGGGACGAGCAGTACTTC
clone_size: many; d_call: .; v_call: TRBV6-5; j_call: TRBJ2-7; cdr3_aa: CASRTDYSSREQYF; cdr3_nt: TGTGCCAGCCGGACAGACTATTCTTCTCGCGAGCAGTACTTC
clone_size: .; d_call: .; v_call: TRBV7-8; j_call: TRBJ2-7; cdr3_aa: CASSLGTYYEQYF; cdr3_nt: TGTGCCAGCAGTCTTGGGACATACTACGAGCAGTACTTC
clone_size: .; d_call: .; v_call: TRBV7-2; j_call: TRBJ2-7; cdr3_aa: CASSTNGGGAWEQYF; cdr3_nt: TGTGCCAGCAGTACCAATGGTGGGGGCGCCTGGGAGCAGTACTTC
clone_size: few; d_call: TRBD2; v_call: TRBV15; j_call: TRBJ2-3; cdr3_aa: CATSRFNSGGDPGTQYF; cdr3_nt: TGTGCCACCAGCAGATTCAATAGCGGGGGTGACCCTGGTACGCAGTATTTT
clone_size: few; d_call: .; v_call: TRBV9; j_call: TRBJ2-5; cdr3_aa: CASSVQGTETQYF; cdr3_nt: TGTGCCAGCAGCGTCCAGGGTACGGAGACCCAGTACTTC
clone_size: .; d_call: TRBD2; v_call: TRBV4-3; j_call: TRBJ2-3; cdr3_aa: CASSPTSGKSPDKQYF; cdr3_nt: TGCGCCAGCAGCCCGACTAGCGGGAAATCTCCAGATAAGCAGTATTTT
clone_size: once; d_call: .; v_call: TRBV5-1; j_call: TRBJ1-2; cdr3_aa: CASSAHLGAYYGYTF; cdr3_nt: TGCGCCAGCAGCGCCCACCTGGGGGCGTACTATGGCTACACCTTC
clone_size: many; d_call: TRBD1; v_call: TRBV4-3; j_call: TRBJ2-6; cdr3_aa: CASSPGSGGSSGANVLTF; cdr3_nt: TGCGCCAGCAGCCCCGGCTCAGGGGGAAGCTCTGGGGCCAACGTCCTGACTTTC
clone_size: .; d_call: .; v_call: TRBV24-1; j_call: TRBJ2-1; cdr3_aa: CATSDLRDKKFF; cdr3_nt: TGTGCCACCAGTGATCTCCGGGATAAAAAGTTCTTC
clone_size: .; d_call: .; v_call: TRBV7-2; j_call: TRBJ1-1; cdr3_aa: CASSPYMSGTEAFF; cdr3_nt: TGTGCCAGCAGCCCTTATATGAGCGGGACTGAAGCTTTCTTT
clone_size: .; d_call: .; v_call: TRBV5-4; j_call: TRBJ1-2; cdr3_aa: CASSMGGIRGYTF; cdr3_nt: TGTGCCAGCAGCATGGGGGGCATTCGAGGCTACACCTTC
clone_size: .; d_call: .; v_call: TRBV20-1; j_call: TRBJ1-1; cdr3_aa: CSAPVPVLNTEAFF; cdr3_nt: TGCAGTGCTCCTGTACCCGTTTTGAACACTGAAGCTTTCTTT
clone_size: few; d_call: .; v_call: TRBV12-3/TRBV12-4; j_call: TRBJ1-6; cdr3_aa: CASRDRGHSDNSPLHF; cdr3_nt: TGTGCCAGCAGGGATAGAGGCCATTCGGATAATTCACCCCTCCACTTT
clone_size: many; d_call: TRBD2; v_call: TRBV5-1; j_call: TRBJ2-1; cdr3_aa: CASSFAGTSGYNEQFF; cdr3_nt: TGCGCCAGCAGCTTTGCCGGGACTAGCGGGTACAATGAGCAGTTCTTC
clone_size: few; d_call: .; v_call: TRBV5-1; j_call: TRBJ2-3; cdr3_aa: CASSLAWQNTDTQYF; cdr3_nt: TGCGCCAGCAGCTTGGCGTGGCAGAACACAGATACGCAGTATTTT
clone_size: few; d_call: TRBD1; v_call: TRBV18; j_call: TRBJ2-3; cdr3_aa: CASSTTGTGGADTQYF; cdr3_nt: TGTGCCAGCTCAACGACCGGGACAGGGGGCGCAGATACGCAGTATTTT
clone_size: few; d_call: .; v_call: TRBV24-1; j_call: TRBJ1-5; cdr3_aa: CATSDSGQPQHF; cdr3_nt: TGTGCCACCAGTGATTCGGGGCAGCCCCAGCATTTT
clone_size: few; d_call: .; v_call: TRBV30; j_call: TRBJ1-2; cdr3_aa: CAWTANQGYGYTF; cdr3_nt: TGTGCCTGGACCGCCAACCAGGGGTATGGCTACACCTTC
clone_size: .; d_call: .; v_call: TRBV18; j_call: TRBJ1-5; cdr3_aa: CASSPDNLNQPQHF; cdr3_nt: TGTGCCAGCTCACCCGACAATCTCAACCAGCCCCAGCATTTT